This T cell receptor (beta chain) was identified during a study of beta chain features in type 1 diabetes. Study outcomes and limitations: There were fewer insertions and more deletions at the VDJ junctions of type 1 diabetes patients. Shorter TCRB CDR3s, moderately but significantly so, were found in Type 1 diabetes patients in all four CD4+ subsets.

Notes on this clone: Its antigen is not identified.

The isolated RNA, all of it, was reverse transcribed, so expressed TCRB transcripts were what got sequenced. Sequencing was performed with immunoSEQ multiplex PCR; in TCRdb, only in-frame clones are kept and a portion is missing. The table shows over 150,000 clones, with around 8% occurring only once. This CDR3 has 15 residues. The V segment lost 5 bases and the J segment 7 bases; nucleotides outside the gene matches: 11. Germline V gene sequence: CDR1 SGHRS, CDR2 YFSETQ. The receptor comes from a middle-aged woman with type 1 diabetes. The chain uses TRBV5-1 and TRBJ1-4, with 7 bases matching TRBD1. What was sequenced was central memory CD4+ T cells from blood. In DNA, the CDR3 is TGCGCCAGCAGGCATGGGACAGCGAATACTGAAAAACTGTTTTTT. It encodes CASRHGTANTEKLFF.